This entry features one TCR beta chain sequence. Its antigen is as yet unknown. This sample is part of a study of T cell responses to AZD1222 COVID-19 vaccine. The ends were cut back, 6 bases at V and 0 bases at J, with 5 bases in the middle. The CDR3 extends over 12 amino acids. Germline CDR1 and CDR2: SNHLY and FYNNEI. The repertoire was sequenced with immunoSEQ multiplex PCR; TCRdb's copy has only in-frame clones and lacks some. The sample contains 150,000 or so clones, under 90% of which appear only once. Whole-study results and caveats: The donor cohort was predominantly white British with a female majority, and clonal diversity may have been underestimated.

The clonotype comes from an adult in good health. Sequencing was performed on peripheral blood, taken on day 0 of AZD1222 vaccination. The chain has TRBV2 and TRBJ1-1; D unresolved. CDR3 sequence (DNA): TGTGCCAGCAGGACCGTGAACACTGAAGCTTTCTTT. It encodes CASRTVNTEAFF.